These T cell receptor beta chains were read from a single sample in a study of shared clonotypes between healthy human individuals. Clones were read by immunoSEQ multiplex PCR, and TCRdb kept only the in-frame ones, dropping some. There are millions of clones in the sample; about 92% occur only once, and around 0.14% lies in the top ten. The specimen sequenced was naive CD4+ T cells sorted from blood. These receptors came from a young man in good health. CDR3s include the opening cysteine and the closing phenylalanine or tryptophan. Fields, in order: J gene, clone size, V gene, D gene, CDR3 DNA, CDR3 protein. A D gene is named only where the DNA matches it firmly. Clone size is not always given. Where it is, it says once, few, many or a class for expanded clones.

j_call: TRBJ2-7; clone_size: NA; v_call: TRBV4-1; d_call: TRBD2; cdr3_nt: TGCGCCAGCAGCCATGTCCTATCTAGCGGGCGGTCCTACGAGCAGTACTTC; cdr3_aa: CASSHVLSSGRSYEQYF
j_call: TRBJ2-6; clone_size: NA; v_call: TRBV5-4; d_call: NA; cdr3_nt: TGTGCCAGCAGCTTGGTGGACTCTGGGGCCAACGTCCTGACTTTC; cdr3_aa: CASSLVDSGANVLTF
j_call: TRBJ2-7; clone_size: NA; v_call: TRBV7-9; d_call: NA; cdr3_nt: TGTGCCAGCAGCTTAGACAGGGCTTCCTACGAGCAGTACTTC; cdr3_aa: CASSLDRASYEQYF
j_call: TRBJ1-6; clone_size: few; v_call: TRBV7-9; d_call: NA; cdr3_nt: TGTGCCAGCAGCTTGGCAGGGTATCTTTCACCCCTCCACTTT; cdr3_aa: CASSLAGYLSPLHF
j_call: TRBJ2-7; clone_size: NA; v_call: TRBV5-4; d_call: NA; cdr3_nt: TGTGCCAGCAGCCGGGCCTTTAGCTCCTACGAGCAGTACTTC; cdr3_aa: CASSRAFSSYEQYF
j_call: TRBJ2-2; clone_size: NA; v_call: TRBV6-5; d_call: NA; cdr3_nt: TGTGCCAGCAGTTACGAGGGGGTCGGGGAGCTGTTTTTT; cdr3_aa: CASSYEGVGELFF
j_call: TRBJ1-1; clone_size: NA; v_call: TRBV11-2; d_call: TRBD1; cdr3_nt: TGTGCCAGCACGCCACAGGGGTCGGGGAACACTGAAGCTTTCTTT; cdr3_aa: CASTPQGSGNTEAFF
j_call: TRBJ2-3; clone_size: NA; v_call: TRBV6-1; d_call: NA; cdr3_nt: TGTGCCAGCAGTGTAGTGGATACGCAGTATTTT; cdr3_aa: CASSVVDTQYF
j_call: TRBJ2-2; clone_size: NA; v_call: TRBV10-2; d_call: NA; cdr3_nt: TGCGCCAGCAGTAGCCGCACCGGGGAGCTGTTTTTT; cdr3_aa: CASSSRTGELFF
j_call: TRBJ1-2; clone_size: NA; v_call: TRBV11-1; d_call: NA; cdr3_nt: TGTGCCAGCAGTTCCCCAGGGGACTATGGCTACACCTTC; cdr3_aa: CASSSPGDYGYTF
j_call: TRBJ2-2; clone_size: NA; v_call: TRBV2; d_call: NA; cdr3_nt: TGTGCCAGCAGTGCCAGACTAGCGAACACCGGGGAGCTGTTTTTT; cdr3_aa: CASSARLANTGELFF
j_call: TRBJ1-2; clone_size: NA; v_call: TRBV5-6; d_call: NA; cdr3_nt: TGTGCCACTCATCGCGGGGGGCTAGGCTATGGCTACACCTTC; cdr3_aa: CATHRGGLGYGYTF
j_call: TRBJ1-4; clone_size: NA; v_call: TRBV13; d_call: NA; cdr3_nt: TGTGCCAGCAGCGGACGGGTTGGAACTAATGAAAAACTGTTTTTT; cdr3_aa: CASSGRVGTNEKLFF
j_call: TRBJ1-5; clone_size: NA; v_call: TRBV7-9; d_call: NA; cdr3_nt: TGTGCCAGCAGCTTGTCAGGGAACAATCAGCCCCAGCATTTT; cdr3_aa: CASSLSGNNQPQHF
j_call: TRBJ1-2; clone_size: NA; v_call: TRBV6-6; d_call: NA; cdr3_nt: TGTGCCAGCAGGCGCAGGGAAGATGGCTACACCTTC; cdr3_aa: CASRRREDGYTF
j_call: TRBJ2-3; clone_size: NA; v_call: TRBV5-1; d_call: NA; cdr3_nt: TGCGCCAGCAGTTTGGACGCCACAGATACGCAGTATTTT; cdr3_aa: CASSLDATDTQYF
j_call: TRBJ1-1; clone_size: few; v_call: TRBV30; d_call: NA; cdr3_nt: TGTGCCTGGAGTGTACGAAGGGACCCCACTGAAGCTTTCTTT; cdr3_aa: CAWSVRRDPTEAFF
j_call: TRBJ1-4; clone_size: NA; v_call: TRBV15; d_call: TRBD1; cdr3_nt: TGTGCCACCAGCAGGAAAGGACAGGGGTCTAATGAAAAACTGTTTTTT; cdr3_aa: CATSRKGQGSNEKLFF
j_call: TRBJ2-3; clone_size: NA; v_call: TRBV2; d_call: NA; cdr3_nt: TGTGCCAGCAGAGGGGAGGCTCAAGGTACGCAGTATTTT; cdr3_aa: CASRGEAQGTQYF
j_call: TRBJ2-5; clone_size: NA; v_call: TRBV30; d_call: TRBD1; cdr3_nt: TGTGCCAGCCGGACAGGGGGTGGGGAGACCCAGTACTTC; cdr3_aa: CASRTGGGETQYF
j_call: TRBJ2-2; clone_size: NA; v_call: TRBV6-6; d_call: NA; cdr3_nt: TGTGCCAGCAGTCCGCAGGGTCCCGGGGAGCTGTTTTTT; cdr3_aa: CASSPQGPGELFF
j_call: TRBJ2-1; clone_size: NA; v_call: TRBV11-2; d_call: NA; cdr3_nt: TGTGCCAGCAGCTTAGTGTTGGAACCCTACAATGAGCAGTTCTTC; cdr3_aa: CASSLVLEPYNEQFF
j_call: TRBJ1-2; clone_size: NA; v_call: TRBV5-8; d_call: TRBD1; cdr3_nt: TGTGCCAGCAGCTTACCAAGGGGGCTACTGATTGGCTACACCTTC; cdr3_aa: CASSLPRGLLIGYTF
j_call: TRBJ2-1; clone_size: NA; v_call: TRBV7-6; d_call: TRBD2; cdr3_nt: TGTGCCAGCAGCTTAGCGGCAGGACTAGCGGGATACGAGCAGTTCTTC; cdr3_aa: CASSLAAGLAGYEQFF
j_call: TRBJ2-3; clone_size: NA; v_call: TRBV7-8; d_call: NA; cdr3_nt: TGTGCCAGCAGCAGGACAACTAGCACAGATACGCAGTATTTT; cdr3_aa: CASSRTTSTDTQYF
j_call: TRBJ2-7; clone_size: NA; v_call: TRBV7-9; d_call: TRBD2; cdr3_nt: TGTGCCAGCAGCGCCGGGATAGCGGGGGTATACGAGCAGTACTTC; cdr3_aa: CASSAGIAGVYEQYF
j_call: TRBJ2-7; clone_size: NA; v_call: TRBV7-8; d_call: NA; cdr3_nt: TGTGCCAGCAGCGCCGGGGGTGCGGGGCAGTACTTC; cdr3_aa: CASSAGGAGQYF
j_call: TRBJ2-7; clone_size: once; v_call: TRBV7-2; d_call: TRBD2; cdr3_nt: TGTGCCAGCAGCCCGTCCCGGACTAGCGGCTACGAGCAGTACTTC; cdr3_aa: CASSPSRTSGYEQYF
j_call: TRBJ1-2; clone_size: few; v_call: TRBV19; d_call: NA; cdr3_nt: TGTGCCAGTAGTCCCGGACGTACCAACTATGGCTACACCTTC; cdr3_aa: CASSPGRTNYGYTF
j_call: TRBJ2-5; clone_size: NA; v_call: TRBV7-3; d_call: TRBD1; cdr3_nt: TGTGCCAGCAGCTTAACCGGGACAGGGAGCCAAGAGACCCAGTACTTC; cdr3_aa: CASSLTGTGSQETQYF
j_call: TRBJ1-3; clone_size: NA; v_call: TRBV7-2; d_call: TRBD1; cdr3_nt: TGTGCCAGCAGTCCGCAGGGGGGAGGAAACACCATATATTTT; cdr3_aa: CASSPQGGGNTIYF
j_call: TRBJ1-5; clone_size: NA; v_call: TRBV10-3; d_call: NA; cdr3_nt: TGTGCCATCAGTGAGGAGGGCAATCAGCCCCAGCATTTT; cdr3_aa: CAISEEGNQPQHF
j_call: TRBJ1-5; clone_size: NA; v_call: TRBV6-4; d_call: NA; cdr3_nt: TGTGCCAGCAGTGAAGAGGAGGGGCAGCCCCAGCATTTT; cdr3_aa: CASSEEEGQPQHF
j_call: TRBJ2-7; clone_size: NA; v_call: TRBV18; d_call: TRBD2; cdr3_nt: TGTGCCAGCTCACCGCAGCGGGGAGCCTACGAGCAGTACTTC; cdr3_aa: CASSPQRGAYEQYF
j_call: TRBJ1-6; clone_size: NA; v_call: TRBV28; d_call: NA; cdr3_nt: TGTGCCAGCAGCACTCGGCGGAATTCACCCCTCCACTTT; cdr3_aa: CASSTRRNSPLHF
j_call: TRBJ2-7; clone_size: NA; v_call: TRBV7-2; d_call: TRBD1; cdr3_nt: TGTGCCAGCGGCGTGGGGACAGGGCCGTACGAGCAGTACTTC; cdr3_aa: CASGVGTGPYEQYF
j_call: TRBJ2-7; clone_size: NA; v_call: TRBV5-1; d_call: TRBD1; cdr3_nt: TGCGCCAGCAGCTTGGAACAGGGGTCCTACGAGCAGTACTTC; cdr3_aa: CASSLEQGSYEQYF
j_call: TRBJ2-7; clone_size: NA; v_call: TRBV7-7; d_call: NA; cdr3_nt: TGTGCTAGCAGCTTACAGCAGGGGGGAGAGCAGTACTTC; cdr3_aa: CASSLQQGGEQYF
j_call: TRBJ1-1; clone_size: NA; v_call: TRBV2; d_call: NA; cdr3_nt: TGTGCCAGCAGCTTGGACGGATCAACCATTAGTGAAGCTTTCTTT; cdr3_aa: CASSLDGSTISEAFF
j_call: TRBJ1-6; clone_size: NA; v_call: TRBV12-5; d_call: NA; cdr3_nt: TGTGCTAGTGGACCCTCCGATCAGTCTAATTCACCCCTCCACTTT; cdr3_aa: CASGPSDQSNSPLHF
j_call: TRBJ2-5; clone_size: NA; v_call: TRBV29-1; d_call: NA; cdr3_nt: TGCAGCTCCACGGGTTTTTCGGAGACCCAGTACTTC; cdr3_aa: CSSTGFSETQYF
j_call: TRBJ2-3; clone_size: once; v_call: TRBV10-1; d_call: NA; cdr3_nt: TGCGCCAGCAGTGAGGCAAGGCGGTGGAATACGCAGTATTTT; cdr3_aa: CASSEARRWNTQYF
j_call: TRBJ1-1; clone_size: NA; v_call: TRBV6-5; d_call: NA; cdr3_nt: TGTGCCAGCAGTTACGCAGGGAACACTGAAGCTTTCTTT; cdr3_aa: CASSYAGNTEAFF